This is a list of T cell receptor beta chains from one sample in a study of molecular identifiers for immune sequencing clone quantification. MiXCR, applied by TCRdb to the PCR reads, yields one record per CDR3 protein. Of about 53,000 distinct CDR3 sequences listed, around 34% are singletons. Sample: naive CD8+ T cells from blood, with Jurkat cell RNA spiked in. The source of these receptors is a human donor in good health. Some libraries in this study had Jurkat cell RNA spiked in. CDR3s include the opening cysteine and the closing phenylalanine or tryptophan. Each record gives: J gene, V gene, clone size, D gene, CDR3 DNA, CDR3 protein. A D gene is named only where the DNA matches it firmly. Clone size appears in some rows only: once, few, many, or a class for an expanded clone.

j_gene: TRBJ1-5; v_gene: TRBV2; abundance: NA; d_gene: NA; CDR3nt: TGTGCCAGCTGGGCAGGGCCTTATAGCAATCAGCCCCAGCATTTT; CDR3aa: CASWAGPYSNQPQHF
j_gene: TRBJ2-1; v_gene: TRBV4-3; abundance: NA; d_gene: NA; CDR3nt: TGCGCCAGCAGCCAGGGCCCCAGTGAGCAGTTCTTC; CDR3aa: CASSQGPSEQFF
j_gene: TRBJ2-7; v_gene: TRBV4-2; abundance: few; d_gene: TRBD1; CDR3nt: TGTGCCAGCAGCCCCTGGGGACTGGGGGACAGGTACGAGCAGTACTTC; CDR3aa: CASSPWGLGDRYEQYF
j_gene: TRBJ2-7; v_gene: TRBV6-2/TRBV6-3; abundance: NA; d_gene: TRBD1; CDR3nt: TGTGCCAGCAGCCGGGGGACAGGCGACTCCAACGAGCAGTACTTC; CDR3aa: CASSRGTGDSNEQYF
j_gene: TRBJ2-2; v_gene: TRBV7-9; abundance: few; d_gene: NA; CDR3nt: TGTGCCAGCAGCTCTGGGAGTCGGCCCGGGGAGCTGTTTTTT; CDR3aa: CASSSGSRPGELFF
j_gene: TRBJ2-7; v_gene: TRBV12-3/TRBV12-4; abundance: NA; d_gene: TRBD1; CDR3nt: TGTGCCAGCAGTCATACAGGGGGCGGCGGTAACTCCTACGAGCAGTACTTC; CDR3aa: CASSHTGGGGNSYEQYF
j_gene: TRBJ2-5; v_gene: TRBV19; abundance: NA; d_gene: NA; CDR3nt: TGTGCCAGTAGTATAGGCAATCAGTACCAAGAGCCCCAGTACTTC; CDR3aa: CASSIGNQYQEPQYF
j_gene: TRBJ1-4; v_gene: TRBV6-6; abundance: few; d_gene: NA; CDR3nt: TGTGCCAGCAGTTACGGTGGGGGTGAAAAACTGTTTTTT; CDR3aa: CASSYGGGEKLFF
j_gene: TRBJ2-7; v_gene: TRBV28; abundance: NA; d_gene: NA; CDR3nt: TGTGCCAGCAGTTTGCTATCCTACGAGCGGTACTTC; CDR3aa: CASSLLSYERYF
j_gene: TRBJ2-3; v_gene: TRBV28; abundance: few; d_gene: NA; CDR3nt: TGTGCCAGCAGTTTAAACACAGGAAATACGCAGTATTTT; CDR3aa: CASSLNTGNTQYF
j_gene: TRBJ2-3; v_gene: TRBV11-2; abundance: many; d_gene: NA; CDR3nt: TGTGCCAGCAGCTTAGAACCGGGATCGGGCACAGATACGCAGTATTTT; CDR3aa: CASSLEPGSGTDTQYF
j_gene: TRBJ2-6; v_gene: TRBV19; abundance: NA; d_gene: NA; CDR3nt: TGTGCCAGTAGTATAGTGTCTGGGGCCACCGTCCTGACTTTC; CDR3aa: CASSIVSGATVLTF
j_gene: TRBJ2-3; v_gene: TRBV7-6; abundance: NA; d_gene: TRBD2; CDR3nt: TGTGCCAGCAGCTTAGTTCTAGGCGGGAGAGCAGATACGCAGTATTTT; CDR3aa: CASSLVLGGRADTQYF
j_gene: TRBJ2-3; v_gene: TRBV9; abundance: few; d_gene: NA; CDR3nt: TGTGCCAGCAGCGTGTGGGGTGGAGGGGCGACAGATACGCAGTATTTT; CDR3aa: CASSVWGGGATDTQYF
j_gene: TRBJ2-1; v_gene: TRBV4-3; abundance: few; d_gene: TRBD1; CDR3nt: TGCGCCAGCAGCCAAGATTGGACAGGGGGCTTTGATGAGCAGTTCTTC; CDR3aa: CASSQDWTGGFDEQFF
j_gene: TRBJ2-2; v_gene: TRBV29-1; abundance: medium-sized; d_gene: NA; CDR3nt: TGCAGCGTTGTGGGGGGCTCCGGGGAGCTGTTTTTT; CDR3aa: CSVVGGSGELFF
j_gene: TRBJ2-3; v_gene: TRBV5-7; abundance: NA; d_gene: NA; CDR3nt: TGTGCCAGCAGCTTGCTTCTGGGTTTTAACACAGATACGCAGTATTTT; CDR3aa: CASSLLLGFNTDTQYF
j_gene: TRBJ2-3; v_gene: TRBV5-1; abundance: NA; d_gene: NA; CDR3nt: TGCGCCAGCAGCTTGGTGGCCACTACAGATACGCAGAATTTT; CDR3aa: CASSLVATTDTQNF
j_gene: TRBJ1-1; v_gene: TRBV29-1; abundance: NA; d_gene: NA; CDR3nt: TGCAGCGTTGAAGACCCAGGACAGCGGACTGAAGCTTTCTTT; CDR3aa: CSVEDPGQRTEAFF
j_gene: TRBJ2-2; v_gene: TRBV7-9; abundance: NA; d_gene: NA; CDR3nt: TGTGCCAGCTGCTTAGTTTGGCGGGTCACCGGGGAGCTGTTTTTT; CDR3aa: CASCLVWRVTGELFF
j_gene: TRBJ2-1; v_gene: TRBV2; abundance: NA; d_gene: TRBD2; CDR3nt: TGTGCCAGCAGGGGCTTGGGGGCTAGCGGGAGCGGTGGGCAGTTCTTC; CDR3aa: CASRGLGASGSGGQFF
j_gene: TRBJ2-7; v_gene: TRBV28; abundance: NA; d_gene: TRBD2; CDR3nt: TGTGCCAGCAGATGCGGGGGGGACGCTCCCTACGAGCAGTACTTC; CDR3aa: CASRCGGDAPYEQYF
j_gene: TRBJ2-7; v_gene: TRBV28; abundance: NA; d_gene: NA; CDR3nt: TGTGCCAGCAGTCTACACCACAGGGACCGGCAGTACTTC; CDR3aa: CASSLHHRDRQYF
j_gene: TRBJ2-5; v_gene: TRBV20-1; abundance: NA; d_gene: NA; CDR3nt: TGCAGTGCTAGACGGACAATAACCCTACAAGAGGCCCAGTACTTC; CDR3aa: CSARRTITLQEAQYF
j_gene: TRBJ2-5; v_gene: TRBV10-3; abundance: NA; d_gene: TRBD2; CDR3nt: TGTGCCATCAAGGACGGGAGGCAAGAGACCCAGTACTTC; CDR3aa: CAIKDGRQETQYF
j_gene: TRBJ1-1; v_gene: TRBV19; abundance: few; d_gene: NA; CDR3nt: TGTGCCAGTAGTCCCCAAACAGGCTACATGAACACTGAAGCTTTCTTT; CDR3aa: CASSPQTGYMNTEAFF
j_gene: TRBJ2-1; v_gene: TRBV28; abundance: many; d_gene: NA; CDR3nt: TGTGCCAGCAGTTCCTTTAGCGGTGACAATGAGCAGTTCTTC; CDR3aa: CASSSFSGDNEQFF
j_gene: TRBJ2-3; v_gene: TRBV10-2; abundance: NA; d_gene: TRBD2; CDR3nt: TGCGCCAGCAACGGGAGGGCCCGCACAGATACGCAGTATTTT; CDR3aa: CASNGRARTDTQYF
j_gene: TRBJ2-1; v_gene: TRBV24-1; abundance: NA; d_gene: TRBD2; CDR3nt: TGTGCCACCAGTGATTTGCGGTGGGGGGGGCAGTTCTTC; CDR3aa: CATSDLRWGGQFF
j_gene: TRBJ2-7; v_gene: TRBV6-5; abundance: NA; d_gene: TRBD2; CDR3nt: TGTGCCAGCAGGATTAGCGGGAACTACGAGCAGTACTTC; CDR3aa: CASRISGNYEQYF
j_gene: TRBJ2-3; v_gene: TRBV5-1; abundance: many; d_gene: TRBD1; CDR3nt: TGCGCCAGCAGCTGGGACAGATATACGCAGTATTTT; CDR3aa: CASSWDRYTQYF
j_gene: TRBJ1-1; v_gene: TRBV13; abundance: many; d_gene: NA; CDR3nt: TGTGCCAGCAGCTTATTGGGGTTCGCTGAAGCTTTCTTT; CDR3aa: CASSLLGFAEAFF
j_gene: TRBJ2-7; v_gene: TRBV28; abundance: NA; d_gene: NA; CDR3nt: TGTGCCAGCAGTTTTCCAGGGGTGGGCTACGAGCAGTACTTC; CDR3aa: CASSFPGVGYEQYF
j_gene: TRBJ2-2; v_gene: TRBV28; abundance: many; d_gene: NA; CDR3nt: TGTGCCAGCAGTTCCCCGGAGACGCGGAACACCGGGGAGCTGTTTTTT; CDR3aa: CASSSPETRNTGELFF
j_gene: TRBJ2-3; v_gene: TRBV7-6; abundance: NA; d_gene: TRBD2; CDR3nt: TGTGCCAGCAGCTTTATCCGGGAGGACACAGATATGCAGTATTTT; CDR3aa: CASSFIREDTDMQYF
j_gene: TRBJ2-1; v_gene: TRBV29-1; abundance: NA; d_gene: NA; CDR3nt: TGCAGCGCTCGATCCGGGGCCTACAATGAGCAGTTCTTC; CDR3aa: CSARSGAYNEQFF
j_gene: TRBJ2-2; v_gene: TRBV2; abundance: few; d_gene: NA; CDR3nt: TGTGCCAGCACTGGGCCAACCGGGGAGCTGTTTTTT; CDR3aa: CASTGPTGELFF
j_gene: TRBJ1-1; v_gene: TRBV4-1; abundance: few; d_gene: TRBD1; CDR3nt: TGCGCCAGCAGCCCAGCCGGGACAGGGGGAGGTAAAACTGAAGCTTTCTTT; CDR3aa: CASSPAGTGGGKTEAFF
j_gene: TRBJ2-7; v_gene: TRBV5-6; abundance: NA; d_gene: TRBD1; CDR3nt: TGTGCCAGCAGCACCTTAAAACAGGGGGCACGGTACGAGCAGTACTTC; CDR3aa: CASSTLKQGARYEQYF
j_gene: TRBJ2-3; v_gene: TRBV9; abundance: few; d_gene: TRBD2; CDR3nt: TGTGCCAGCAGCCAAGGACTAGCGGGAGGGTGGGACACAGATACGCAGTATTTT; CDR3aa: CASSQGLAGGWDTDTQYF
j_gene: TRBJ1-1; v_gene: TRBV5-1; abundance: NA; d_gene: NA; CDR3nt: TGTGCCAGCAGCTCGGGTCTTAACACTGAAGCTTTCTTC; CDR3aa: CASSSGLNTEAFF